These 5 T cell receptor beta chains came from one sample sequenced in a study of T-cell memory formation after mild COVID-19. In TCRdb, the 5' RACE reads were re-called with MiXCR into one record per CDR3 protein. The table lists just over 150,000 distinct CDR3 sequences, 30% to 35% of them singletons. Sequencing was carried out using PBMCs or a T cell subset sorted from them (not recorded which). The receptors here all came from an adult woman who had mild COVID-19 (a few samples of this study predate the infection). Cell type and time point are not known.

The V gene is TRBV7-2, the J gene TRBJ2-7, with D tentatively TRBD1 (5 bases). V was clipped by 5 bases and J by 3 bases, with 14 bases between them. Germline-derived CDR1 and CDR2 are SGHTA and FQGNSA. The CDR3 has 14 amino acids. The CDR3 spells CASSPSVGVYEQYF. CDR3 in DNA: TGTGCCAGCAGCCCATCCGTAGGGGTCTACGAGCAGTACTTC.

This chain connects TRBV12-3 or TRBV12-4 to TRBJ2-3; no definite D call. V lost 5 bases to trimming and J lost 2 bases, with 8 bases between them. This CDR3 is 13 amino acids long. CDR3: CASSVSSTDTQYF. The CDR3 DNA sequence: TGTGCCAGCAGTGTCTCCTCCACAGATACGCAGTATTTT.

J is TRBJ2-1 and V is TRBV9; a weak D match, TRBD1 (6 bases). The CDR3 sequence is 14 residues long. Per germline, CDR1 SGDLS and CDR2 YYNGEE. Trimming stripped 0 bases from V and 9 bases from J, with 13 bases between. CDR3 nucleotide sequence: TGTGCCAGCAGCGTAGGATCCCTAGGGGGTGAGCAGTTCTTC. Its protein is CASSVGSLGGEQFF.

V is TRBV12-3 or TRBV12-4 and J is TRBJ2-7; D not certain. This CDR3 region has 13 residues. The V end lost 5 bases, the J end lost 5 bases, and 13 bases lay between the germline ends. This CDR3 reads CASSGEGINEQYF. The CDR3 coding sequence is TGTGCCAGCAGTGGGGAAGGGATCAACGAGCAGTACTTC.

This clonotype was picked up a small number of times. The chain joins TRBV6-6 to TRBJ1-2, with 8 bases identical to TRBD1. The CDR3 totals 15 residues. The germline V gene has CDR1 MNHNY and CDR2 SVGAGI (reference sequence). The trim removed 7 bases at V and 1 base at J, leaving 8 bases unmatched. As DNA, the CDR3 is TGTGCCAGCACTCCTCAGGGGGCTGGTAACTATGGCTACACCTTC. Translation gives CASTPQGAGNYGYTF.